This T cell receptor beta chain was sequenced in a study of cytomegalovirus exposure and HLA in healthy donors. Study-wide results and limits: Most of the TCR beta V segments (in an earlier analysis) were productive either about 87% or about 30% of the time. CMV serostatus stood as the only immune exposure information on hand.

To note about this clone: The antigen remains undetermined.

Every donor was a healthy person donating bone marrow. The PCR contained 60 Vbeta and 13 Jbeta primers. Method: immunoSEQ multiplex PCR; TCRdb's copy keeps in-frame clones and lacks some. The sample lists approximately 150,000 clones; over 70% were seen once. Germline V CDR1 and CDR2: KGHSH, LQKENI. The CDR3 has 12 residues. V lost 1 base, J lost 5 bases, and 5 bases lay in between. This TCR came from a male donor in good health and CMV-seronegative. Sequencing used PBMCs. The rearrangement links TRBV18 to TRBJ2-5; D remains unclear. The CDR3 sequence: CASSPLPETQYF. The CDR3 coding sequence is TGTGCCAGCTCACCACTCCCTGAGACCCAGTACTTC.